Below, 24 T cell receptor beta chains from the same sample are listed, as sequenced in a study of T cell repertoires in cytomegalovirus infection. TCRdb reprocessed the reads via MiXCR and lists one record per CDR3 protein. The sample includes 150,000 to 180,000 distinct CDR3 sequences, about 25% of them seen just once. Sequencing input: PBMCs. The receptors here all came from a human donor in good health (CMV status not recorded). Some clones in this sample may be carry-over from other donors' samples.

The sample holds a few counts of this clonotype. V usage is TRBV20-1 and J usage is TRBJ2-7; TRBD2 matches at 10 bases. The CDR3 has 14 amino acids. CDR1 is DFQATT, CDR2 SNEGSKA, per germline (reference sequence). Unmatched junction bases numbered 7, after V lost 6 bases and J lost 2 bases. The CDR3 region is CSADGTSETYEQYF. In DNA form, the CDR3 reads TGCAGTGCGGACGGGACTAGCGAGACCTACGAGCAGTACTTC.

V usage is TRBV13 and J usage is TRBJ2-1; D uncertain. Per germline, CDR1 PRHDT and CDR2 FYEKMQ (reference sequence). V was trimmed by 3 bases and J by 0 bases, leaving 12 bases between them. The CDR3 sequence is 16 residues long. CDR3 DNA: TGTGCCAGCAGCTTGGGTGCGGAGAGCTCCTACAATGAGCAGTTCTTC. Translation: CASSLGAESSYNEQFF.

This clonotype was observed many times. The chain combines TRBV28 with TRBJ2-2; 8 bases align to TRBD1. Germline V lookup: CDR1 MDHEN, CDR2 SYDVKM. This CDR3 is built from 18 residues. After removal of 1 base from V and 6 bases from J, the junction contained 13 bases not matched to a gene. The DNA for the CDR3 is TGTGCCAGCAGTTTATATCTATACCGACAGGGGCCAGCCGGGGAGCTGTTTTTT. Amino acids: CASSLYLYRQGPAGELFF.

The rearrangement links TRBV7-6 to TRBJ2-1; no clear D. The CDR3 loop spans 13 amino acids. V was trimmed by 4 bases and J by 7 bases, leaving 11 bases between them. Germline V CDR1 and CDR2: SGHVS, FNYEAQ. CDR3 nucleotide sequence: TGTGCCAGCAGCTCGACTGGCCGAAATGAGCAGTTCTTC. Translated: CASSSTGRNEQFF.

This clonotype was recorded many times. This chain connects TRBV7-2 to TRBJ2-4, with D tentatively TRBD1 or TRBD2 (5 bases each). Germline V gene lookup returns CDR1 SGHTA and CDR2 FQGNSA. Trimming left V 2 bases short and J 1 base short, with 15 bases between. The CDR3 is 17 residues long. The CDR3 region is CASSLKRSRDAKNIQYF. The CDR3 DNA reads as TGTGCCAGCAGCTTAAAACGGTCCCGGGACGCCAAAAACATTCAGTACTTC.

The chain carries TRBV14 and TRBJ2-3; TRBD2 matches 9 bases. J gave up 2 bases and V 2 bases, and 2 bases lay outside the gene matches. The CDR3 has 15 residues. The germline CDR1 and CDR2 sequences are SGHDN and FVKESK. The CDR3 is CASSQPGLATDTQYF. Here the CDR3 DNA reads TGTGCCAGCAGCCAACCGGGACTAGCCACAGATACGCAGTATTTT. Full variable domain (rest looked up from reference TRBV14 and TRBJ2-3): EAGVTQFPSHSVIEKGQTVTLRCDPISGHDNLYWYRRVMGKEIKFLLHFVKESKQDESGMPNNRFLAERTGGTYSTLKVQPAELEDSGVYFCASSQPGLATDTQYFGPGTRLTVL.

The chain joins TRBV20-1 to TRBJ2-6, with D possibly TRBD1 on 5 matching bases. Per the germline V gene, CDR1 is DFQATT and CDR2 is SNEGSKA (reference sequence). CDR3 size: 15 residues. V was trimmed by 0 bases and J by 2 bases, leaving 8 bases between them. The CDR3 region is CSARDRGTGANVLTF. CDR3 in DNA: TGCAGTGCTAGAGATAGGGGTACTGGGGCCAACGTCCTGACTTTC.

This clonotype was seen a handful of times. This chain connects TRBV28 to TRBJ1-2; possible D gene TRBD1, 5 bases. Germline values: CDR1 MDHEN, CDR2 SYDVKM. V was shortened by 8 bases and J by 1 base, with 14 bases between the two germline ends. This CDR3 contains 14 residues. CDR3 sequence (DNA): TGTGCCAGCTTCTACAGGCGAGATAACTATGGCTACACCTTC. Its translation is CASFYRRDNYGYTF.

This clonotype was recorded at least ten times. The CDR3 loop reads CASSVLGGGANEQFF. In DNA, the CDR3 is TGTGCCAGCAGTGTCCTGGGAGGGGGGGCAAATGAGCAGTTCTTC. The chain recombines TRBV2 with TRBJ2-1; maybe TRBD2 (7 bases). Trimming cost V 4 bases and J 7 bases, with 17 bases left between them. Germline CDR1 reads SNHLY; CDR2 reads FYNNEI. The CDR3 spans 15 residues.

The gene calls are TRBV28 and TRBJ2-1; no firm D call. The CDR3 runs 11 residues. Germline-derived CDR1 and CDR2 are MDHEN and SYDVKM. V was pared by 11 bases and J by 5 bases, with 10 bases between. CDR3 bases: TGTGCCGTACAAGGCAACAATGAGCAGTTCTTC. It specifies CAVQGNNEQFF.

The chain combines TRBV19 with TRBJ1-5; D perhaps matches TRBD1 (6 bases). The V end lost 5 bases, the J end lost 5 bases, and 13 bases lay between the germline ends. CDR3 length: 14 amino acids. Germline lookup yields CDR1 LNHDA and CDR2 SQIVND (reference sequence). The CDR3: CASSRRDTYQPQHF. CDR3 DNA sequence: TGTGCCAGTAGTCGCCGGGACACTTATCAGCCCCAGCATTTT.

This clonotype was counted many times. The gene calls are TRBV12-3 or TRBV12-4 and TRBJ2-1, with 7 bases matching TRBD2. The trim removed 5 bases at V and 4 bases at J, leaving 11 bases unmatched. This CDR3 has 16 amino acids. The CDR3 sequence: CASSQIAGALYNEQFF. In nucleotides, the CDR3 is TGTGCCAGCAGTCAGATAGCGGGCGCTTTATACAATGAGCAGTTCTTC.

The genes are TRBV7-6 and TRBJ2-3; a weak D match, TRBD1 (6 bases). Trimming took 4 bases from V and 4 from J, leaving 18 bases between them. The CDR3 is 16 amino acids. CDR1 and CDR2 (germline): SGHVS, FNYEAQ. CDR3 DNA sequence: TGTGCCAGCAGCTCACGAACCTTACAGGGACCAGATACGCAGTATTTT. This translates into CASSSRTLQGPDTQYF.

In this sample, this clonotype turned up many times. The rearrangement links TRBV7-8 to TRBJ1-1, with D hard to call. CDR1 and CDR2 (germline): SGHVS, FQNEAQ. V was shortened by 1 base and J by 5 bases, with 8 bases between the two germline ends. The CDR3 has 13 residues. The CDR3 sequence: CASSLGLVTEAFF. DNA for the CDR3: TGTGCCAGCAGCTTAGGGTTGGTAACTGAAGCTTTCTTT.

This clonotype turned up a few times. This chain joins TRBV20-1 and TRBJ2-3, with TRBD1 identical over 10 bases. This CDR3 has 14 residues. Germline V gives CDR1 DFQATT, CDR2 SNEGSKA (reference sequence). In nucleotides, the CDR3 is TGCAGCCCTACATCCGACAGGGGGCTTTATACGCAGTATTTT. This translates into CSPTSDRGLYTQYF.

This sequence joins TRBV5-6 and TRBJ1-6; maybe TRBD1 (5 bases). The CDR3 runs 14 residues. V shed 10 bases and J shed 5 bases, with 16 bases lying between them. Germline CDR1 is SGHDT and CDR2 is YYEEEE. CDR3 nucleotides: TGTGCCTCCTTAACACAGGAGCATAATTCACCCCTCCACTTT. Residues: CASLTQEHNSPLHF.

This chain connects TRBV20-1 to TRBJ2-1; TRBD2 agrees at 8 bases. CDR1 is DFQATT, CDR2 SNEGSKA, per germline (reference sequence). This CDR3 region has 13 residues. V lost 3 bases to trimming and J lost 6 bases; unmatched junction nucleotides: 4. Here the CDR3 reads CSASQGTSNEQFF. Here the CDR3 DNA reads TGCAGTGCTAGCCAGGGGACTAGCAATGAGCAGTTCTTC.

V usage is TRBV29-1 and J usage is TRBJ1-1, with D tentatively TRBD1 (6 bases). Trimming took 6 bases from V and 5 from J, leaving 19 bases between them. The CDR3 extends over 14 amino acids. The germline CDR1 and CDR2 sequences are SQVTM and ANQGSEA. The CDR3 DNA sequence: TGCAGCGTCGACCGACCCGGGACACAGACTGAAGCTTTCTTT. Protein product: CSVDRPGTQTEAFF.

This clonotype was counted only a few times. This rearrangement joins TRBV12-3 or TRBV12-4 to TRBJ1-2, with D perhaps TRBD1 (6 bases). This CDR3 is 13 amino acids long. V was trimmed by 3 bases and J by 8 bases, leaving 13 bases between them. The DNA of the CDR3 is TGTGCCAGCAGTTTCGGGCAGGGGTTAGGCTACACCTTC. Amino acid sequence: CASSFGQGLGYTF.

This chain's CDR3 is CASSFRRNSYEQYF. The CDR3 nucleotides read TGTGCCAGCAGCTTCCGGAGGAACTCCTACGAGCAGTACTTC. The rearrangement links TRBV11-2 to TRBJ2-7; perhaps TRBD2 as D (5 bases). The CDR3 runs 14 residues. Trimming took off 3 bases at V and 0 bases at J, with 9 bases between the two ends. Germline V CDR1 and CDR2: SGHAT, FQNNGV.

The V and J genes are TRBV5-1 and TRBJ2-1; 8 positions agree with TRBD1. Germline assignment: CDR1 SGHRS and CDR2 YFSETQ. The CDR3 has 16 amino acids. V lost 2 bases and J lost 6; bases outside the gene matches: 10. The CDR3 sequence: CASSLTPGGRVNEQFF. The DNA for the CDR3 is TGCGCCAGCAGCTTAACTCCAGGGGGCCGGGTCAATGAGCAGTTCTTC.

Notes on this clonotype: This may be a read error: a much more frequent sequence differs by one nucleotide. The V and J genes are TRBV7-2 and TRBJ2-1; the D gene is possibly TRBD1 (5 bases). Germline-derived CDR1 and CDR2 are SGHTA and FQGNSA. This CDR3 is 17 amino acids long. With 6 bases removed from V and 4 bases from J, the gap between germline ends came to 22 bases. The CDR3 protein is CASSTVGAGSVYNEQFF. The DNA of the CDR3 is TGTGCCAGCAGTACCGTAGGGGCCGGCAGCGTATACAATGAGCAGTTCTTC. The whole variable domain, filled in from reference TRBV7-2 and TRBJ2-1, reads GAGVSQSPSNKVTEKGKDVELRCDPISGHTALYWYRQSLGQGLEFLIYFQGNSAPDKSGLPSDRFSAERTGGSVSTLTIQRTQQEDSAVYLCASSTVGAGSVYNEQFFGPGTRLTVL.

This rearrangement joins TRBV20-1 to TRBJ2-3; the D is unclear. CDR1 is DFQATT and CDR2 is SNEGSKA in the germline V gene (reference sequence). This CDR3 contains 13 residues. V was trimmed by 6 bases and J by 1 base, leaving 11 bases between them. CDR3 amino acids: CSAARPRTDTQYF. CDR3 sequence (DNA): TGCAGTGCGGCTCGTCCTCGCACAGATACGCAGTATTTT.

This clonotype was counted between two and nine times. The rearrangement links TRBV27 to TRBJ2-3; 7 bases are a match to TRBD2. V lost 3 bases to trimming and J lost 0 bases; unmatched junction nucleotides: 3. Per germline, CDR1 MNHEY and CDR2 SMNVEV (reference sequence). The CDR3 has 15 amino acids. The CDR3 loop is CASSLGRDSTDTQYF. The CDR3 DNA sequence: TGTGCCAGCAGTTTGGGGAGGGATAGCACAGATACGCAGTATTTT.